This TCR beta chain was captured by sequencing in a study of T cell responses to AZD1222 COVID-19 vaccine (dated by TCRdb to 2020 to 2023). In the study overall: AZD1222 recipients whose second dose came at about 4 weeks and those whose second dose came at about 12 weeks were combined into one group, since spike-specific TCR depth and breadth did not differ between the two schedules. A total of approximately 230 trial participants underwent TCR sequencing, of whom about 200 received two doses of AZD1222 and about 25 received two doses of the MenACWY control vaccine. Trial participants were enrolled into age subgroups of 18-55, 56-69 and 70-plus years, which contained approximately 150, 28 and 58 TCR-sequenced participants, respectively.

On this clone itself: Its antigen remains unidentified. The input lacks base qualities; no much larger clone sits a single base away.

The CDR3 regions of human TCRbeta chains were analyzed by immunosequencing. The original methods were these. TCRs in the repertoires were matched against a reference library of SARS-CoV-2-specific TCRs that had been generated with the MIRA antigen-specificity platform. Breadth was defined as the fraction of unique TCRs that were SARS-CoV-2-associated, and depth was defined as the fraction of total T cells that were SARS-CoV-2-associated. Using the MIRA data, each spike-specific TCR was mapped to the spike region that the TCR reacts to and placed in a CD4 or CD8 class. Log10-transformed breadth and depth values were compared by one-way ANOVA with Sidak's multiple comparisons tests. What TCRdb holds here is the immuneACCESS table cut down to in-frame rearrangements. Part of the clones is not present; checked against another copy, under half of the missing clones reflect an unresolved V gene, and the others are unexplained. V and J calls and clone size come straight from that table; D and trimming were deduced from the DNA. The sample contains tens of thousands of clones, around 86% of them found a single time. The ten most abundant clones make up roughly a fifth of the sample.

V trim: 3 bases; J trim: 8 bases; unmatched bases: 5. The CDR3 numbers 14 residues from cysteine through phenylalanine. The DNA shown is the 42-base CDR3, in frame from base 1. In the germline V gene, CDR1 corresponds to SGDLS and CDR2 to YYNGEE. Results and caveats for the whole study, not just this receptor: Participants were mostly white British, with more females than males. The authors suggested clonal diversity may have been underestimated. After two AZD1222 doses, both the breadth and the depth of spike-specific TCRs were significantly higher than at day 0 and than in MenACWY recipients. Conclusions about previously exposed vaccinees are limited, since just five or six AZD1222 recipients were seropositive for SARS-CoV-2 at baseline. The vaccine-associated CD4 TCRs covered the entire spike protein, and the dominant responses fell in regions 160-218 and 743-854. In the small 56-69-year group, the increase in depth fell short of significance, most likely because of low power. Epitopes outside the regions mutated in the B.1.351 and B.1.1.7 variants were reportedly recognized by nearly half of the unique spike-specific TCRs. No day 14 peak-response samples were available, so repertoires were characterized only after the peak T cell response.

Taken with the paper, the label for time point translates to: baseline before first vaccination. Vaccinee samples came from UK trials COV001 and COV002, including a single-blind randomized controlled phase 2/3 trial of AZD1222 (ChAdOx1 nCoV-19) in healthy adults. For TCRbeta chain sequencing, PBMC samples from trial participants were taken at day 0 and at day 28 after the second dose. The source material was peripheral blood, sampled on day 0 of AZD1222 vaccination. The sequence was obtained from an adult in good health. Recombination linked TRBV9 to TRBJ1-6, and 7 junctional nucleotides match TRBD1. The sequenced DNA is TGTGCCAGCAGCGGGGACAGCACACATTCACCCCTCCACTTT. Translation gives CASSGDSTHSPLHF.